The 22 T cell receptor beta chains given below trace back to one sample, sequenced in a study of blood T cell repertoires in COVID-19. Sequencing was performed with immunoSEQ multiplex PCR; in TCRdb, only in-frame clones are kept and a portion is missing. This table has some 350,000 clones, 90% appearing once. Sequencing was carried out using peripheral blood. Receptors were obtained from a man younger than 30 with active or convalescent COVID-19.

DNA for the CDR3: TGTGCCAGCAGCCAACGGGGTTCCTACAATGAGCAGTTCTTC. It is translated as CASSQRGSYNEQFF. The chain links TRBV14 to TRBJ2-1, with D maybe TRBD2 (5 bases). V was trimmed by 2 bases and J by 1 base, leaving 6 bases between them. The CDR3 consists of 14 residues. Germline CDR1 is SGHDN and CDR2 is FVKESK.

This chain links TRBV6-5 with TRBJ2-7; tentative D call: TRBD2 (6 bases). The CDR3 is made up of 16 amino acids. V lost 3 bases, J lost 4 bases, and 19 bases lay in between. Looked up from germline, CDR1 is MNHEY and CDR2 is SVGAGI. The CDR3 here is CASSYLGAGLTYEQYF. The CDR3 DNA reads TGTGCCAGCAGTTATCTAGGAGCCGGACTAACATACGAGCAGTACTTC.

V gene TRBV29-1 combines with J gene TRBJ1-1; unclear D gene. Germline CDR1 is SQVTM and CDR2 is ANQGSEA. Deletions cut 6 bases from V and 1 base from J, with 12 bases between. The CDR3 extends over 13 amino acids. The CDR3 region has the DNA TGCAGCGTCCAGAAAACAGCGAACACTGAAGCTTTCTTT. Translated, it gives CSVQKTANTEAFF.

The V gene is TRBV27, the J gene TRBJ2-7; no reliable D call. CDR3 length: 12 residues. Germline lookup yields CDR1 MNHEY and CDR2 SMNVEV (reference sequence). V was pared by 8 bases and J by 2 bases, with 10 bases between. CDR3 region: CASSSTPYEQYF. As DNA, the CDR3 is TGTGCCAGCTCCAGTACCCCCTACGAGCAGTACTTC.

The J gene is TRBJ1-4, the V gene TRBV5-5, with 7 bases fitting TRBD1. Per the germline V gene, CDR1 is SGHKS and CDR2 is YYEKEE (reference sequence). This CDR3 spans 14 amino acids. V was pared by 6 bases and J by 3 bases, with 5 bases of the junction left unmatched. The CDR3 sequence: CASMGGQSNEKLFF. CDR3 sequence (DNA): TGTGCCAGCATGGGGGGACAGTCTAATGAAAAACTGTTTTTT.

The V gene is TRBV4-1, the J gene TRBJ1-6; D is unclear. V was trimmed by 2 bases and J by 8 bases, leaving 19 bases between them. The CDR3 consists of 17 residues. Germline assignment: CDR1 MGHRA and CDR2 YSYEKL. The CDR3 region has the DNA TGCGCCAGCAGCCAAACGATCTACGGCGGCTCGTATTCACCCCTCCACTTT. It yields the protein CASSQTIYGGSYSPLHF.

The J gene is TRBJ2-7, the V gene TRBV6-1, with D perhaps TRBD2 (6 bases). The germline V and J ends were trimmed by 3 bases and 3 bases, with 18 bases remaining between them. CDR3 length: 16 residues. Looked up from germline, CDR1 is MNHNS and CDR2 is SASEGT. In nucleotides, the CDR3 is TGTGCCAGCAGTGACCGGGACTTGGGGGTTCTCTACGAGCAGTACTTC. Translating gives CASSDRDLGVLYEQYF.

V usage is TRBV19 and J usage is TRBJ1-1; 7 positions match TRBD1. CDR1 is LNHDA, CDR2 SQIVND, per germline (reference sequence). This CDR3 contains 17 residues. J lost 4 bases, V lost 5 bases, and 16 bases had no gene match. The CDR3 DNA sequence: TGTGCCAGTAGTCCCCCCGGGACAGCTTGGCGAGGCACTGAAGCTTTCTTT. Translating gives CASSPPGTAWRGTEAFF.

This chain joins TRBV6-6 and TRBJ2-5; TRBD2 matches at 8 bases. The V gene end was trimmed by 5 bases and the J gene end by 1 base; junction bases not matched to a gene: 6. Germline V CDR1 and CDR2: MNHNY, SVGAGI (reference sequence). The CDR3 covers 15 residues. CDR3 in DNA: TGTGCCAGCAGTCTTTCCGGGACTAGCCAAGAGACCCAGTACTTC. As protein: CASSLSGTSQETQYF.

The chain uses TRBV5-1 and TRBJ1-1; no definite D call. Germline CDR1 reads SGHRS; CDR2 reads YFSETQ. Trimming stripped 5 bases from V and 2 bases from J, with 16 bases between. This CDR3 is 15 amino acids long. CDR3 protein: CASRISTGVNTEAFF. CDR3 coding DNA: TGCGCCAGCAGGATCTCGACGGGAGTAAACACTGAAGCTTTCTTT. Based on the CDR3 plus reference TRBV5-1 and TRBJ1-1, the full variable domain is KAGVTQTPRYLIKTRGQQVTLSCSPISGHRSVSWYQQTPGQGLQFLFEYFSETQRNKGNFPGRFSGRQFSNSRSEMNVSTLELGDSALYLCASRISTGVNTEAFFGQGTRLTVV.

The chain recombines TRBV7-8 with TRBJ1-4, with TRBD1 matching 8 bases. Trimming at V came to 5 bases and at J to 7 bases, leaving 9 bases not matched to a gene. Looked up from germline, CDR1 is SGHVS and CDR2 is FQNEAQ. The CDR3 is 15 residues long. CDR3 residues: CASSGGTGLSEKLFF. In nucleotides, the CDR3 is TGTGCCAGCAGCGGGGGGACAGGTTTGAGTGAAAAACTGTTTTTT.

The chain employs TRBV7-2 and TRBJ1-4, with 9 nucleotides matching TRBD1. Germline loops: CDR1 SGHTA, CDR2 FQGNSA. The V gene end was trimmed by 6 bases and the J gene end by 5 bases; junction bases not matched to a gene: 4. This CDR3 contains 14 residues. The CDR3 here is CASRTGTGNEKLFF. CDR3 nucleotides: TGTGCCAGCAGGACCGGGACAGGGAATGAAAAACTGTTTTTT.

The V call is TRBV28, the J call TRBJ2-5; TRBD2 aligns across 7 bases. Germline V gene data show CDR1 as MDHEN and CDR2 as SYDVKM. CDR3 length: 15 residues. V was pared by 2 bases and J by 6 bases, with 9 bases of the junction left unmatched. CDR3 sequence reads: CASSLVVAGVKTQYF. The CDR3 DNA is TGTGCCAGCAGTTTAGTAGTGGCGGGAGTTAAGACCCAGTACTTC.

The rearrangement uses TRBV7-9 and TRBJ1-6; D ambiguous. The V and J ends lost 5 bases and 10 bases respectively, with 18 bases between them. Germline V lookup: CDR1 SEHNR, CDR2 FQNEAQ (reference sequence). This CDR3 comprises 15 residues. CDR3 sequence reads: CASSPGQAPESPLHF. DNA for the CDR3: TGTGCCAGCAGCCCAGGTCAGGCTCCTGAGTCACCCCTCCACTTT.

V usage is TRBV9 and J usage is TRBJ1-5; D is uncertain. Trimming took off 4 bases at V and 5 bases at J, with 16 bases between the two ends. The CDR3 contains 15 residues. Germline lookup yields CDR1 SGDLS and CDR2 YYNGEE. For the CDR3, the DNA is TGTGCCAGCAGCCCGAGCGGGCAGACCTATCAGCCCCAGCATTTT. Protein sequence: CASSPSGQTYQPQHF. The full variable domain, completed using reference TRBV9 and TRBJ1-5, is DSGVTQTPKHLITATGQRVTLRCSPRSGDLSVYWYQQSLDQGLQFLIQYYNGEERAKGNILERFSAQQFPDLHSELNLSSLELGDSALYFCASSPSGQTYQPQHFGDGTRLSIL.

The rearrangement uses TRBV6-5 and TRBJ1-2; 10 bases map to TRBD1. The length of the CDR3 is 13 residues. Germline CDR1 and CDR2: MNHEY and SVGAGI. Losses at the gene ends were 6 bases for V and 5 bases for J; bases not matched to a gene: 3. CDR3 bases: TGTGCCAGCAGCGGGACAGGGGAGTATGGCTACACCTTC. Protein product: CASSGTGEYGYTF.

The V gene is TRBV9, the J gene TRBJ2-3; 7 nucleotides agree with TRBD2. The CDR3 is made up of 15 amino acids. V was pared by 1 base and J by 5 bases, with 7 bases of the junction left unmatched. Germline loops: CDR1 SGDLS, CDR2 YYNGEE. The CDR3 coding sequence is TGTGCCAGCAGCGTAAGCAGCGGGGCCGGAGATACGCAGTATTTT. Amino acid sequence: CASSVSSGAGDTQYF.

This chain connects TRBV6-6 to TRBJ1-5, with TRBD1 matching over 10 bases. The V gene's germline CDR1 is MNHNY and CDR2 SVGAGI (reference sequence). Trimming took 6 bases from V and 6 from J; bases not matched to a gene: 8. The length of the CDR3 is 15 residues. This CDR3 reads CASRAGTGEGQPQHF. For the CDR3, the DNA is TGTGCCAGCAGGGCCGGGACAGGGGAGGGTCAGCCCCAGCATTTT.

This clone has just a few counts. The V call is TRBV28, the J call TRBJ2-7, with TRBD2 matching 8 bases. V lost 5 bases, J lost 5 bases, and 14 bases stayed unmatched. Germline assignment: CDR1 MDHEN and CDR2 SYDVKM. The CDR3 has 16 residues. The CDR3 DNA reads TGTGCCAGCAGTCCCCGGCCCCGGGAGGGTAGCGACGAGCAGTACTTC. Encoded protein: CASSPRPREGSDEQYF.

This chain links TRBV6-1 with TRBJ2-4; TRBD1 agrees at 7 bases. Germline lookup yields CDR1 MNHNS and CDR2 SASEGT. This CDR3 is built from 16 residues. Germline trimming cut 2 bases from V and 3 bases from J; bases unmatched to any gene: 7. The CDR3 DNA sequence: TGTGCCAGCAGTGAACTTACGACAGGGTTCAAAAACATTCAGTACTTC. This encodes CASSELTTGFKNIQYF.

The chain carries TRBV2 and TRBJ2-7; TRBD2 matches 9 bases. V was pared by 6 bases and J by 4 bases, with 7 bases of the junction left unmatched. Germline V CDR1 and CDR2: SNHLY, FYNNEI. The CDR3 runs 14 residues. The CDR3: CASRGYSGSYEQYF. The CDR3 DNA follows: TGTGCCAGCAGGGGTTATAGCGGGAGTTACGAGCAGTACTTC.

The chain carries TRBV7-2 and TRBJ2-2; 8 nucleotides agree with TRBD2. J gave up 3 bases and V 3 bases, and 12 bases lay outside the gene matches. The CDR3 is 18 residues long. Germline loops: CDR1 SGHTA, CDR2 FQGNSA. The CDR3 loop reads CASSFRSGGRLDTGELFF. CDR3 nucleotides: TGTGCCAGCAGCTTCCGTAGCGGCGGGAGGCTAGACACCGGGGAGCTGTTTTTT.